One sample yielded the 30 T cell receptor beta chains listed below, sequenced in a study of T cell changes during pregnancy in multiple sclerosis. The method was immunoSEQ multiplex PCR; TCRdb's version includes in-frame clones alone and lacks a portion of them. The sample consists of roughly 26,000 clones, roughly 87% of them appearing once. Source: CD8+ T cells from peripheral blood mononuclear cells, taken in the second trimester of pregnancy. These TCRs come from a female donor with multiple sclerosis, enrolled in a pregnancy study.

The chain joins TRBV29-1 to TRBJ2-4; 10 bases map to TRBD1. The CDR3 runs to 17 residues. CDR1 is SQVTM, CDR2 ANQGSEA, per germline. J lost 7 bases, V lost 3 bases, and 15 bases had no gene match. CDR3 amino acids: CSVEGLLRDRGRNIQYF. As DNA, the CDR3 is TGCAGCGTTGAGGGCCTCCTCCGGGACAGGGGTAGGAACATTCAGTACTTC.

This chain uses TRBV7-6 with TRBJ1-4; the match to TRBD1 covers 7 bases. Germline V CDR1 and CDR2: SGHVS, FNYEAQ. The CDR3 covers 17 residues. V lost 1 base, J lost 0 bases, and 5 bases stayed unmatched. CDR3 loop: CASSLGDRSATNEKLFF. The CDR3 bases are TGTGCCAGCAGCTTAGGGGACAGAAGTGCAACTAATGAAAAACTGTTTTTT.

The chain links TRBV2 to TRBJ1-1; 8 nucleotides match TRBD1. Germline assignment: CDR1 SNHLY and CDR2 FYNNEI. Trimming took 8 bases from V and 5 from J; bases not matched to a gene: 4. This CDR3 spans 12 amino acids. CDR3 sequence: CASFQGATEAFF. CDR3 DNA sequence: TGTGCCAGCTTCCAGGGGGCAACTGAAGCTTTCTTT.

V usage is TRBV12-5 and J usage is TRBJ2-1; 10 nucleotides line up with TRBD2. V shed 7 bases, J shed 5 bases, and the junction held 8 bases outside the gene matches. Germline-derived CDR1 and CDR2 are LGHNT and FRNRAP. CDR3 length: 15 amino acids. The CDR3 DNA follows: TGTGCTAGTGCTCCGGGACTAGCGAACCACAATGAGCAGTTCTTC. This sequence encodes CASAPGLANHNEQFF.

The gene calls are TRBV28 and TRBJ1-5; tentative D call: TRBD1 (6 bases). The CDR3 consists of 16 residues. Germline-derived CDR1 and CDR2 are MDHEN and SYDVKM. V lost 3 bases, J lost 1 base, and 13 bases lay in between. The CDR3 loop is CASSFLQGQSNQPQHF. The CDR3 DNA reads as TGTGCCAGCAGTTTCTTACAGGGTCAAAGCAATCAGCCCCAGCATTTT.

This chain links TRBV19 with TRBJ2-3; D not resolved. The CDR3 spans 13 residues. V was clipped by 4 bases and J by 4 bases, with 9 bases between them. Germline V gene data show CDR1 as LNHDA and CDR2 as SQIVND (reference sequence). CDR3 sequence (DNA): TGTGCCAGTAGTAAGGAGACCTCAGATACGCAGTATTTT. Protein product: CASSKETSDTQYF. The full variable domain, its missing parts supplied by reference TRBV19 and TRBJ2-3, is DGGITQSPKYLFRKEGQNVTLSCEQNLNHDAMYWYRQDPGQGLRLIYYSQIVNDFQKGDIAEGYSVSREKKESFPLTVTSAQKNPTAFYLCASSKETSDTQYFGPGTRLTVL.

The chain employs TRBV13 and TRBJ2-3; D possibly corresponds to TRBD2 (6 bases). CDR3 size: 13 residues. Trimming removed 5 bases from V and 7 bases from J, with 13 bases in between. The germline gives CDR1 PRHDT, CDR2 FYEKMQ (reference sequence). The CDR3 protein is CASSILGDYTQYF. CDR3 bases: TGTGCCAGCAGCATTCTGGGGGACTATACGCAGTATTTT.

This clone has a single count. The genes are TRBV18 and TRBJ2-1; D gene unclear. CDR1 is KGHSH, CDR2 LQKENI, per germline. CDR3 length: 13 amino acids. With 0 bases removed from V and 5 bases from J, the gap between germline ends came to 5 bases. The DNA for the CDR3 is TGTGCCAGCTCACCACCAACAAACAATGAGCAGTTCTTC. Translation: CASSPPTNNEQFF.

The V gene is TRBV7-9, the J gene TRBJ2-1, with no clear D. Germline V gene lookup returns CDR1 SEHNR and CDR2 FQNEAQ (reference sequence). V lost 6 bases, J lost 6 bases, and 15 bases lay in between. The CDR3 covers 14 residues. In nucleotides, the CDR3 is TGTGCCAGCAGTAACAGTGATCCTCGCAATGAGCAGTTCTTC. This translates into CASSNSDPRNEQFF.

The CDR3 loop reads CASSSAGAYEQYF. DNA for the CDR3: TGTGCCAGCAGTTCGGCAGGGGCCTACGAGCAGTACTTC. This sequence joins TRBV27 and TRBJ2-7; tentative D call: TRBD1 (6 bases). Germline V gives CDR1 MNHEY, CDR2 SMNVEV (reference sequence). V lost 4 bases, J lost 2 bases, and 9 bases lay in between. The CDR3 extends over 13 amino acids.

In this sample, this clone turned up once. This chain links TRBV27 with TRBJ1-1; no reliable D call. This CDR3 is 13 amino acids long. CDR1 and CDR2 (germline): MNHEY, SMNVEV (reference sequence). Trimming shortened V by 6 bases and J by 5 bases, and 13 bases separated the two germline ends. CDR3 sequence: CASSPSAVTEAFF. The CDR3 DNA sequence: TGTGCCAGCAGCCCGAGTGCTGTGACTGAAGCTTTCTTT.

This clone was picked up one time. The V gene is TRBV21-1, the J gene TRBJ2-7; TRBD2 is taken as the D call from the table, unchecked against the DNA. TRBV21-1 is classified as a pseudogene. The CDR3 spans 16 residues. The CDR3 protein is CASSDGLAGVQYEQYF. The CDR3 DNA reads as TGTGCCAGCAGCGATGGACTAGCGGGAGTCCAATACGAGCAGTACTTC.

The chain combines TRBV10-3 with TRBJ2-2; weak D call: TRBD1 (7 bases). In germline, CDR1 is ENHRY, CDR2 SYGVKD. The CDR3 is 16 residues long. Trimming took off 2 bases at V and 5 bases at J, with 15 bases between the two ends. CDR3 region: CAISEEAGGRTGELFF. CDR3 DNA: TGTGCCATCAGTGAGGAGGCAGGGGGGAGAACCGGGGAGCTGTTTTTT.

This chain uses TRBV7-2 with TRBJ1-1; the match to TRBD1 covers 9 bases. The trim removed 5 bases at V and 11 bases at J, leaving 9 bases unmatched. The CDR3 consists of 13 residues. Germline CDR1 reads SGHTA; CDR2 reads FQGNSA. CDR3 residues: CASSIRDREGAFF. Written as DNA, the CDR3 is TGTGCCAGCAGCATAAGGGACAGGGAGGGGGCTTTCTTT.

V gene TRBV2 combines with J gene TRBJ2-7; possibly TRBD2 for D (7 bases). CDR1 and CDR2 from the germline V gene are SNHLY and FYNNEI. The V end lost 3 bases, the J end lost 4 bases, and 13 bases lay between the germline ends. The length of the CDR3 is 14 residues. CDR3 coding DNA: TGTGCCAGCAGTGAGATGGGAGGGGGTTACGAGCAGTACTTC. This translates into CASSEMGGGYEQYF.

V gene TRBV4-3 combines with J gene TRBJ2-3; the match to TRBD1 covers 12 bases. CDR3 length: 16 residues. CDR1 is LGHNA and CDR2 is YSLEER in the germline V gene. V dropped 4 bases and J dropped 4; count of bases not matched to a gene: 6. This chain's CDR3 is CASSPTGTGGADTQYF. CDR3 sequence (DNA): TGCGCCAGCAGCCCCACCGGGACAGGGGGCGCAGATACGCAGTATTTT.

The J gene is TRBJ2-2, the V gene TRBV27; D gene ambiguous. Germline-derived CDR1 and CDR2 are MNHEY and SMNVEV (reference sequence). CDR3 length equals 14 residues. With 0 bases removed from V and 13 bases from J, the gap between germline ends came to 15 bases. The CDR3 DNA reads TGTGCCAGCAGTTTATCCCCCTATGCAGCGCGGCTGTTTTTT. This encodes CASSLSPYAARLFF.

The gene calls are TRBV5-6 and TRBJ2-7; D is unresolved. Per the germline V gene, CDR1 is SGHDT and CDR2 is YYEEEE. Trimming cost V 1 base and J 3 bases, with 11 bases left between them. CDR3 length equals 14 residues. CDR3 DNA: TGTGCCAGCAGCTTGTCCCTCTCCCGCTACGAGCAGTACTTC. It translates to CASSLSLSRYEQYF. The whole variable domain, remainder taken from reference TRBV5-6 and TRBJ2-7, is DAGVTQSPTHLIKTRGQQVTLRCSPKSGHDTVSWYQQALGQGPQFIFQYYEEEERQRGNFPDRFSGHQFPNYSSELNVNALLLGDSALYLCASSLSLSRYEQYFGPGTRLTVT.

The chain links TRBV27 to TRBJ2-1; TRBD2 aligns across 14 bases. Trimming cost V 7 bases and J 8 bases; bases outside gene matches: 7. The CDR3 is made up of 15 amino acids. The germline gives CDR1 MNHEY, CDR2 SMNVEV (reference sequence). CDR3 amino acids: CASTRGTSGRDEQFF. The CDR3 nucleotides are TGTGCCAGCACCCGCGGGACTAGCGGGAGAGATGAGCAGTTCTTC.

The chain links TRBV6-6 to TRBJ1-5; the D gene is possibly TRBD1 (5 bases). CDR3 length: 15 amino acids. The V end was cut by 6 bases, the J end by 4 bases, with 16 bases between. Germline V gives CDR1 MNHNY, CDR2 SVGAGI (reference sequence). The CDR3 sequence is CASRPTRGGNQPQHF. The CDR3 DNA follows: TGTGCCAGCAGACCCACAAGGGGTGGGAATCAGCCCCAGCATTTT.

V is TRBV14 and J is TRBJ2-7, with 7 bases aligning to TRBD1. Germline CDR1 and CDR2: SGHDN and FVKESK. The CDR3 runs 16 residues. Trimming took 0 bases from V and 4 from J; bases not matched to a gene: 9. CDR3 nucleotides: TGTGCCAGCAGCCAAGAGGTCAGGGGGTCCCAATACGAGCAGTACTTC. It codes for CASSQEVRGSQYEQYF.

The chain has TRBV29-1 and TRBJ2-1; TRBD1 matches at 7 bases. The V segment lost 7 bases and the J segment 4 bases; nucleotides outside the gene matches: 7. This CDR3 contains 13 residues. Germline CDR1 is SQVTM and CDR2 is ANQGSEA. CDR3 coding DNA: TGCAGCGCCGAAGGGGGCGGATACAATGAGCAGTTCTTC. Its translation: CSAEGGGYNEQFF.

The chain couples TRBV7-3 to TRBJ2-3, with 11 positions matching TRBD1. Looked up from germline, CDR1 is SGHTA and CDR2 is FQGTGA. The CDR3 is 16 residues long. Losses at the gene ends were 6 bases for V and 3 bases for J; bases not matched to a gene: 8. The CDR3 region is CASSTGTGGWTDTQYF. CDR3 in DNA: TGTGCCAGCAGTACCGGGACAGGGGGATGGACAGATACGCAGTATTTT. Full variable domain (rest looked up from reference TRBV7-3 and TRBJ2-3): GAGVSQTPSNKVTEKGKYVELRCDPISGHTALYWYRQSLGQGPEFLIYFQGTGAADDSGLPNDRFFAVRPEGSVSTLKIQRTERGDSAVYLCASSTGTGGWTDTQYFGPGTRLTVL.

This clone was recorded once. V is TRBV11-2 and J is TRBJ2-7, with 7 bases that match TRBD2. Germline values: CDR1 SGHAT, CDR2 FQNNGV. The CDR3 length is 11 residues. CDR3 region: CATDGGGEQYF. CDR3 DNA sequence: TGTGCGACCGACGGCGGGGGAGAGCAGTACTTC.

This chain connects TRBV7-6 to TRBJ2-7; D is undetermined. The CDR3 covers 14 residues. CDR1 is SGHVS, CDR2 FNYEAQ, per germline. V lost 5 bases and J 2 bases, leaving 13 bases between the germline ends. The CDR3 nucleotides are TGTGCCAGCAGCCTTTCCGGTCTGACCTACGAGCAGTACTTC. This encodes CASSLSGLTYEQYF.

The V and J genes are TRBV10-3 and TRBJ1-2; D perhaps matches TRBD1 (6 bases). CDR3 length equals 17 residues. Germline-derived CDR1 and CDR2 are ENHRY and SYGVKD. Trimming cost V 4 bases and J 0 bases, with 18 bases left between them. The CDR3 is CAISVPSDSPANYGYTF. The CDR3 region has the DNA TGTGCCATCAGTGTGCCCTCGGACAGTCCAGCTAACTATGGCTACACCTTC.

Only one count was recorded for this clone. The CDR3 region is CASSSTGRWTFLWSETQYF. The CDR3, as DNA: TGTGCCAGCAGCTCGACAGGGCGGTGGACCTTCTTATGGTCAGAGACCCAGTACTTC. The V gene is TRBV7-9, the J gene TRBJ2-5; 7 positions match TRBD1. Germline V gene lookup returns CDR1 SEHNR and CDR2 FQNEAQ (reference sequence). The CDR3 extends over 19 amino acids. The V gene end was trimmed by 4 bases and the J gene end by 4 bases; junction bases not matched to a gene: 21.

The V call is TRBV28, the J call TRBJ2-1; TRBD2 is a possible D gene (5 bases). Trimming pared 6 bases from V and 3 bases from J, leaving 12 bases between. CDR1 is MDHEN and CDR2 is SYDVKM in the germline V gene. The CDR3 length is 14 residues. The CDR3 loop is CASRSSRDYNEQFF. The CDR3 coding sequence is TGTGCCAGCAGATCCTCCCGGGACTACAATGAGCAGTTCTTC.

The chain uses TRBV29-1 and TRBJ2-7; 8 nucleotides align to TRBD1. The CDR3 has 12 amino acids. J lost 2 bases, V lost 7 bases, and 4 bases had no gene match. The germline V gene has CDR1 SQVTM and CDR2 ANQGSEA. This CDR3 is CSAGTGTYEQYF. CDR3 nucleotides: TGCAGCGCTGGGACAGGCACCTACGAGCAGTACTTC.

The rearrangement uses TRBV27 and TRBJ2-1; 8 positions agree with TRBD2. The CDR3 loop spans 14 amino acids. The junction had 7 bases not matched to a gene; V was cut back by 6 bases and J by 6 bases. Germline V CDR1 and CDR2: MNHEY, SMNVEV (reference sequence). The DNA for the CDR3 is TGTGCCAGCAGACCGGGACTAGGGGCCAATGAGCAGTTCTTC. Amino acid sequence: CASRPGLGANEQFF.